The 2 T cell receptor beta chains below were found in one sample sequenced in a study of CD8 T cells in Susac syndrome. RNA totalling roughly 0.45 to 1 ug underwent reverse transcription with random hexamers. From the immunoSEQ multiplex PCR reads, TCRdb called clonotypes with MiXCR, one entry per CDR3 protein. Among 150,000 to 200,000 distinct CDR3 sequences listed, 92% were seen once. Sequences were obtained from CD4+ T cells from PBMCs. These receptors were taken from a human donor in good health.

This clonotype was detected once. The chain carries TRBV20-1 and TRBJ1-5; 10 bases match TRBD1. Germline values: CDR1 DFQATT, CDR2 SNEGSKA (reference sequence). The CDR3 length is 15 residues. V lost 0 bases to trimming and J lost 5 bases; unmatched junction nucleotides: 4. CDR3 loop: CSARDEGTGDQPQHF. DNA for the CDR3: TGCAGTGCTAGAGATGAGGGGACAGGGGATCAGCCCCAGCATTTT.

The chain has TRBV3-1 and TRBJ1-3, with D perhaps matching TRBD1 (5 bases). This CDR3 spans 16 amino acids. Between the trimmed V and J ends, which lost 2 bases and 0 bases, there was a span of 11 bases. Per the germline V gene, CDR1 is LGHDT and CDR2 is YNNKEL (reference sequence). The DNA for the CDR3 is TGTGCCAGCAGCCAAAACACAGGACGCTCTGGAAACACCATATATTTT. Amino acids: CASSQNTGRSGNTIYF.